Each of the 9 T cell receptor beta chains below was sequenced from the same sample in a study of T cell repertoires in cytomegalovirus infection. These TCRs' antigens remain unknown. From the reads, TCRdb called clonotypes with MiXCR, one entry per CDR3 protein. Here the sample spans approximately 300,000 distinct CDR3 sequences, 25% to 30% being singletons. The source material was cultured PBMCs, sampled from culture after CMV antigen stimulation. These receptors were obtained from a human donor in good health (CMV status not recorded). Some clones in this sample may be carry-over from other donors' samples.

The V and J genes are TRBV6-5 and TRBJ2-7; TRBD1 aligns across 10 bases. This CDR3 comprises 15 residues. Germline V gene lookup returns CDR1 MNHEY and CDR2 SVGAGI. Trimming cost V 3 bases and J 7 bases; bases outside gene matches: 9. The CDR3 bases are TGTGCCAGCAGTTATTCCGGGACAGGGGCCGGGGAGCAGTACTTC. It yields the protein CASSYSGTGAGEQYF.

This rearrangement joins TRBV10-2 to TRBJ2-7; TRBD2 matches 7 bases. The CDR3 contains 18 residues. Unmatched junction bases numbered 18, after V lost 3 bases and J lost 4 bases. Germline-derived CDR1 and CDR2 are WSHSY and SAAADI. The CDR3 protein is CASSDEWVAGEVWYEQYF. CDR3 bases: TGCGCCAGCAGTGATGAGTGGGTCGCGGGGGAGGTTTGGTACGAGCAGTACTTC.

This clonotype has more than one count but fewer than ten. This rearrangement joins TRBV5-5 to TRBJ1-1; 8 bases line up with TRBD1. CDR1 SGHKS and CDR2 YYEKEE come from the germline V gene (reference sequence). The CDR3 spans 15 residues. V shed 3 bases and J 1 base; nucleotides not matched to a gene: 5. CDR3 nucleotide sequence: TGTGCCAGCAGCTGGGCAGGGGGCTCGAACACTGAAGCTTTCTTT. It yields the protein CASSWAGGSNTEAFF.

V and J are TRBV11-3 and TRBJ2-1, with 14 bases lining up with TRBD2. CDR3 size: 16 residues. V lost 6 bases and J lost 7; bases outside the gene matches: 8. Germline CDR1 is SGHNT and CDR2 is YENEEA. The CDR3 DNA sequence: TGTGCCAGCAGTACCGCCGGGACTAGCGGGAGTAATGAGCAGTTCTTC. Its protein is CASSTAGTSGSNEQFF.

This CDR3 reads CASSPLHRDNEQFF. For the CDR3, the DNA is TGTGCCAGCTCACCACTACACCGAGACAATGAGCAGTTCTTC. V gene TRBV18 combines with J gene TRBJ2-1; D is undetermined. Germline values: CDR1 KGHSH, CDR2 LQKENI. This CDR3 comprises 14 residues. Trimming cost V 1 base and J 5 bases, with 9 bases left between them.

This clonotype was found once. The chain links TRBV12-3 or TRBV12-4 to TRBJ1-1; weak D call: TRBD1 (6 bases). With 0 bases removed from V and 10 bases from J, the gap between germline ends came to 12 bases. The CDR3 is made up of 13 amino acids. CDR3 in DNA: TGTGCCAGCAGTTTAGCGAGGGGGGTCGGAGCTTTCTTT. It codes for CASSLARGVGAFF.

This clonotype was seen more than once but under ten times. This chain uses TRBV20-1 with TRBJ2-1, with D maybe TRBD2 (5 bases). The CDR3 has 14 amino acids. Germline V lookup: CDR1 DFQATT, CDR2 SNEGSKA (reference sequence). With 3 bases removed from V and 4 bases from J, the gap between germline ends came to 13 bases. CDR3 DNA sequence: TGCAGTGCTAGGGGCCTAGGACTGTACAATGAGCAGTTCTTC. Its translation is CSARGLGLYNEQFF.

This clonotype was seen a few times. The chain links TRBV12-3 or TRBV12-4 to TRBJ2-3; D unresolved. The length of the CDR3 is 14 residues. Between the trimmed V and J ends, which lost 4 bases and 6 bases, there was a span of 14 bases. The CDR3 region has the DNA TGTGCCAGCAGTTCTCGAGTGGGGTCGGATACGCAGTATTTT. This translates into CASSSRVGSDTQYF.

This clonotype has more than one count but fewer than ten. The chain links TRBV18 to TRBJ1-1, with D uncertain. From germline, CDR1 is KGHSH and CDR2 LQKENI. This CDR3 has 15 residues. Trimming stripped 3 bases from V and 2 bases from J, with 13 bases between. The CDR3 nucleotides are TGTGCCAGCTCACCTCTCAAATCTTCCAACACTGAAGCTTTCTTT. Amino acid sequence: CASSPLKSSNTEAFF.